This is a list of T cell receptor beta chains from one sample in a study of control samples from healthy donors and cancer patients. Clones were sequenced by immunoSEQ multiplex PCR, and TCRdb holds only the in-frame ones, with some missing. The sample consists of 90,000 to 95,000 clones, approximately 86% of them appearing once. Input material: blood. The receptors originated from a man younger than 40 in good health. Both conserved end residues are part of each CDR3. The D gene is left open where the match is weak. Where a row states a size, it is once, few, many or the class of an expanded clone; other rows omit it.

TRBV5-4,-,TRBD1,15,TRBJ2-1,TGTGCCAGCTCCCCGGGACAGGGAGCCTTGGATGAGCAGTTCTTC,CASSPGQGALDEQFF
TRBV7-9,once,-,14,TRBJ2-5,TGTGCCAGCAGCTTCGGGGGGCGCCAAGAGACCCAGTACTTC,CASSFGGRQETQYF
TRBV4-2,-,-,16,TRBJ2-7,TGTGCCAGCAGCCAAGCCGCGACCGGTCTCGGCTACGAGCAGTACTTC,CASSQAATGLGYEQYF
TRBV3-1/TRBV3-2,-,TRBD1,17,TRBJ1-3,TGTGCCAGCAGTCTAGACCCGGGACAGAGCTCTGGAAACACCATATATTTT,CASSLDPGQSSGNTIYF
TRBV19,once,-,14,TRBJ1-2,TGTGCCAGTAGTATAGTCGGGGGGGCCTCTGGCTACACCTTC,CASSIVGGASGYTF
TRBV5-1,-,-,15,TRBJ2-1,TGCGCCAGCAGCTTTACACCACCGGGGCGCAATGAGCAGTTCTTC,CASSFTPPGRNEQFF
TRBV9,-,-,14,TRBJ1-4,TGTGCCAGCAGCCCCAGACCCCTACCGAACAAACTGTTTTTT,CASSPRPLPNKLFF
TRBV6-5,-,-,14,TRBJ1-6,TGTGCCAGCAGTTACCCAGGGTCGCGATCACCCCTCCACTTT,CASSYPGSRSPLHF
TRBV7-9,-,-,16,TRBJ1-5,TGTGCCAGCAGCTTAGGTAACCCAGGGGACAATCAGCCCCAGCATTTT,CASSLGNPGDNQPQHF
TRBV30,-,TRBD2,16,TRBJ2-5,TGTGCCTGGAGTACCCTTAGCGGGGGATACCAAGAGACCCAGTACTTC,CAWSTLSGGYQETQYF
TRBV29-1,once,TRBD1,15,TRBJ2-7,TGCAGCGTTGAAGTCCCTGGGACAGGGGAAGGCGAGCAGTACTTC,CSVEVPGTGEGEQYF
TRBV29-1,-,-,14,TRBJ2-1,TGCAGCGTTGAAGACCAGAAATCCTACAATGAGCAGTTCTTC,CSVEDQKSYNEQFF
TRBV28,few,-,13,TRBJ1-4,TGTGCCAGCAGTTTATCAGATATTGAAAAACTGTTTTTT,CASSLSDIEKLFF
TRBV6-5,few,-,14,TRBJ1-5,TGTGCCAGCAGGCCCGACATTTCTCCTCAGCCCCAGCATTTT,CASRPDISPQPQHF
TRBV18,few,-,14,TRBJ2-7,TGTGCCAGCTCACCATCCAGGGTCAACTACGAGCAGTACTTC,CASSPSRVNYEQYF
TRBV6-5,-,-,15,TRBJ2-2,TGTGCCAGCCCGAAGAACCCTTTTAACACCGGGGAGCTGTTTTTT,CASPKNPFNTGELFF
TRBV6-6,-,-,16,TRBJ1-5,TGTGCCAGCAGTACCCAAACGGGGGGTAGCAATCAGCCCCAGCATTTT,CASSTQTGGSNQPQHF
TRBV7-9,once,TRBD1,15,TRBJ1-2,TGTGCCAGCAGCTTAACCAGGGGGCTTTACTATGGCTACACCTTC,CASSLTRGLYYGYTF
TRBV27,medium-sized,TRBD1,14,TRBJ1-2,TGTGCCAGCAAAAGAACCTCGGGACAGTATGGCTACACCTTC,CASKRTSGQYGYTF
TRBV12-5,-,-,16,TRBJ2-3,TGTGCTAGTGGTATATCGACAGGATTTAGCACAGATACGCAGTATTTT,CASGISTGFSTDTQYF
TRBV11-2,-,-,15,TRBJ1-6,TGTGCCAGCAGCTTAGCCGCAGGGGTCAGGGCACCCCTCCACTTT,CASSLAAGVRAPLHF
TRBV25-1,-,TRBD1,16,TRBJ1-2,TGTGCCAGCAGTGAATTAGTCAGGACAGGGGAAAATGGCTACACCTTC,CASSELVRTGENGYTF
TRBV21-1,-,-,14,TRBJ2-3,TGTGCCAGCAGCAATTTTAAGGGTTCGGATACGCAGTATTTT,CASSNFKGSDTQYF
TRBV6-1,-,-,13,TRBJ1-4,TGTGCCAGCAGTGAGGGGAGCGTTGGAAAACTGTTTTTT,CASSEGSVGKLFF
TRBV2,few,-,13,TRBJ1-5,TGTGCCAGCAGTGAAGAACGGGTTCAGCCCCAGCATTTT,CASSEERVQPQHF
TRBV19,once,-,12,TRBJ1-1,TGTGCCAGTAGCCAACCGGGGCGTGAAGCTTTCTTT,CASSQPGREAFF
TRBV7-6,-,-,13,TRBJ2-7,TGTGCCAGCAGCTTAGCGACTGTAGGACAACGGTACTTC,CASSLATVGQRYF
TRBV7-9,-,TRBD1,17,TRBJ2-7,TGTGCCAGCAGCTCCCTGCCTGGGACAGTCTCCTCCTACGAGCAGTACTTC,CASSSLPGTVSSYEQYF
TRBV6-5,-,-,15,TRBJ1-1,TGTGCCAGCAGTTACGGTCAGGGCATGAACACTGAAGCTTTCTTT,CASSYGQGMNTEAFF
TRBV4-1,-,TRBD1,17,TRBJ1-1,TGCGCCAGCAGCCAGACGGGACAGGGGGCGCGGGCTAGGGAAGCTTTCTTT,CASSQTGQGARAREAFF
TRBV9,many,-,16,TRBJ2-1,TGTGCCAGCAGCGTAGGGCACAGGGGGGGCTACAATGAGCAGTTCTTC,CASSVGHRGGYNEQFF
TRBV28,-,-,13,TRBJ2-1,TGTGCCAGCAGTTTATCCCAGTTCAATGAGCAGTTCTTC,CASSLSQFNEQFF